Listed below are T cell receptor beta chains from one sample, sequenced in a study of T cell repertoires in cytomegalovirus infection. Their target antigens are unknown. In TCRdb, the reads were re-called with MiXCR into one record per CDR3 protein. The sample carries tens of thousands of distinct CDR3 sequences, around 27% recorded once. The sample consisted of CD8+ T cells from cultured PBMCs, taken from culture after CMV antigen stimulation. The origin of the receptors is a human donor in good health (CMV status not recorded). Some clones in this sample may be carry-over from other donors' samples. Both conserved end residues are trimmed from each CDR3. Clone size is given for some rows only: seen once, a few or many times, or a class if the clone is expanded.

length	size	V	CDR3
12	.	TRBV15	ATSRAYETGSQY
13	.	TRBV7-8	ASSSVQGNTDTQY
11	few	TRBV20-1	SAIVGGGTEAF
18	many	TRBV6-2/TRBV6-3	ASSPRTGTENPYSNQPQH
15	.	TRBV25-1	ASSELARGSTNEKLF
11	many	TRBV12-3/TRBV12-4	ASSSQAYYGYT
16	.	TRBV6-5	ASSYSNPAREFYNEQF
12	.	TRBV3-1	ASSQGSEKETQY
13	.	TRBV12-3/TRBV12-4	ASSEASGDTDTQY
10	few	TRBV6-1	ASRGQNYGYT
10	few	TRBV20-1	SARDRAYEQY
10	.	TRBV19	AVTSSYNEQF
18	few	TRBV4-2	ASSLLRTSGGPGFEETQY
14	many	TRBV7-3	ASSEMGQGIGNEQF
13	.	TRBV7-8	ASTLGGGPANEQF
13	.	TRBV7-9	ASSSASGGPPEQY
12	.	TRBV9	ASSESGAQETQY
11	.	TRBV11-2	ASSLGGSGVRY
13	once	TRBV20-1	SAPSGAGYTGELF
13	.	TRBV6-5	ASSLGGTSYNEQF
11	many	TRBV7-2	ASSLGGFTEAF
12	.	TRBV7-9	ASSLGGQPYEQY
10	.	TRBV10-2	ASSRGSWPQH
13	.	TRBV24-1	ATSDPGLDTGELF
13	.	TRBV6-2/TRBV6-3	ASAWGGGPLNEQY
13	.	TRBV6-1	ASSIGLADSYEQY
11	few	TRBV4-3	ASSQDAGNEQF
13	.	TRBV18	ASSPDIISYNEQF
14	.	TRBV18	ASSPPNRGPRFEAF
12	.	TRBV18	ASSPSSADYEQY
13	few	TRBV27	ASTYSGQGHNEQF
15	many	TRBV7-2	ASSNAFRVGGKDEQY
14	few	TRBV15	ATSPISGTDPYGYT
13	.	TRBV6-6	ASSSPGTHSYEQY
15	.	TRBV6-5	ASSHRTSGVRTDTQY
11	few	TRBV6-1	AGWDRDYNEQF
12	few	TRBV11-3	ASSPGQTYNEQF